This T cell receptor beta chain was identified in a study of CD8 T cells in ankylosing spondylitis. Study-level findings and limits: Matched ankylosing spondylitis synovial fluid reportedly showed significant enrichment of disease-linked clones. Seemingly characteristic of ankylosing spondylitis blood was a TCR beta motif consisting of under 10 highly homologous variants.

The table lists this clonotype with many counts. Its specificity is not known. From the 5' RACE reads, TCRdb called clonotypes with MiXCR, one entry per CDR3 protein. The top ten clones hold around 1.9% of a sample with 25,000 to 35,000 distinct CDR3 sequences, around 5.2% of them seen once. Sequenced: blood, either unsorted or a sorted T cell fraction (not recorded which). The sequence was collected from a female donor with ankylosing spondylitis or in good health (not recorded which).

The CDR3 is CASSPGGFASYEQYF. CDR3 DNA sequence: TGTGCCAGCAGCCCCGGGGGGTTCGCCTCCTACGAGCAGTACTTC. The chain joins TRBV9 to TRBJ2-7; TRBD2 matches 7 bases. The CDR3 totals 15 residues. With 4 bases clipped from V and 0 bases from J, the junction kept 7 bases outside the gene matches. CDR1 and CDR2 from the germline V gene are SGDLS and YYNGEE.